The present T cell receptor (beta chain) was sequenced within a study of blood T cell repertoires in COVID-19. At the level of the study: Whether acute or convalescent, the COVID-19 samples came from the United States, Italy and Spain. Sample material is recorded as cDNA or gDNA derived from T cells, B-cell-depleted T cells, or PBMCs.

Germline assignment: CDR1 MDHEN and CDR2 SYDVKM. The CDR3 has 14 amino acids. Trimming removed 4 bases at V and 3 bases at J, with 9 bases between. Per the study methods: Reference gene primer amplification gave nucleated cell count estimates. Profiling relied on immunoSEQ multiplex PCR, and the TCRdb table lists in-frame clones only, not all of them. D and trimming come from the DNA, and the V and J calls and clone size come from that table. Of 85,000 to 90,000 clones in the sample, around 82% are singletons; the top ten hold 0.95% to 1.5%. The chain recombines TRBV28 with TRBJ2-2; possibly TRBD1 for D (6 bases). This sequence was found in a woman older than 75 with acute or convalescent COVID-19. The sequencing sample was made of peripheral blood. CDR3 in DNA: TGTGCCAGCAGTTCCCCAGGGGACACCGGGGAGCTGTTTTTT. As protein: CASSSPGDTGELFF.